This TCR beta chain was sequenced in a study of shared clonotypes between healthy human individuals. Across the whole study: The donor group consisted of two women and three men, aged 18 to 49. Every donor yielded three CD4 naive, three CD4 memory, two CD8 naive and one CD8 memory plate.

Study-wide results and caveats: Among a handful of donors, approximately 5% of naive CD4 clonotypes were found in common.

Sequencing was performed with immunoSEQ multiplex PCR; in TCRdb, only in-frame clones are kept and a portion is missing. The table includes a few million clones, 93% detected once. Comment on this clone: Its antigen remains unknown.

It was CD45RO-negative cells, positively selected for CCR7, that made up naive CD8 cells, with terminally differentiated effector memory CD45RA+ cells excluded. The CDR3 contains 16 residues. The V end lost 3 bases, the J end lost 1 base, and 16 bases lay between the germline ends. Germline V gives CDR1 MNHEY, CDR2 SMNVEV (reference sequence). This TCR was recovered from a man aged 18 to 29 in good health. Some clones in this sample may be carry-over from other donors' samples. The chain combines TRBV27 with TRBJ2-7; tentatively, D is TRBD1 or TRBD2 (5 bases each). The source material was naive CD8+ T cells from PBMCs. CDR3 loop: CASSFQTGTVSYEQYF. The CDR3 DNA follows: TGTGCCAGCAGTTTCCAAACCGGGACGGTGTCCTACGAGCAGTACTTC.